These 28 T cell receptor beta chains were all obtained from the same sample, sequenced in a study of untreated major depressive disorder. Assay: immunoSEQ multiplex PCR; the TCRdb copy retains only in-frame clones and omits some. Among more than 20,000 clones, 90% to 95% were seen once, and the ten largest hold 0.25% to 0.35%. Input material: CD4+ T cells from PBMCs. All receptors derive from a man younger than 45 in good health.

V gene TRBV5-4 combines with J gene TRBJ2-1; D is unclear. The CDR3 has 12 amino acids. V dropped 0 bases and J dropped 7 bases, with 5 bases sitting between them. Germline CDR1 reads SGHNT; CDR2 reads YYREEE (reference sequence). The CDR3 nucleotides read TGTGCCAGCAGCTTGGACACTAATGAGCAGTTCTTC. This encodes CASSLDTNEQFF.

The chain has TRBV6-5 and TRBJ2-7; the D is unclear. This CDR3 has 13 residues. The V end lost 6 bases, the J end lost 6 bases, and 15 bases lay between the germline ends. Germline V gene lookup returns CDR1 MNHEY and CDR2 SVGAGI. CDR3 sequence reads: CASRQIRAGEQYF. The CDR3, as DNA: TGTGCCAGCAGACAAATAAGAGCTGGCGAGCAGTACTTC.

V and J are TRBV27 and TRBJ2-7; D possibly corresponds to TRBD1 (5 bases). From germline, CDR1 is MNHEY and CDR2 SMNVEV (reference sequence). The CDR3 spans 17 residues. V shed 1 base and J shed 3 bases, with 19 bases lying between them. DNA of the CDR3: TGTGCCAGCAGTTTATTCGCGTCAGGGTTTGTGGTCTACGAGCAGTACTTC. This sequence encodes CASSLFASGFVVYEQYF.

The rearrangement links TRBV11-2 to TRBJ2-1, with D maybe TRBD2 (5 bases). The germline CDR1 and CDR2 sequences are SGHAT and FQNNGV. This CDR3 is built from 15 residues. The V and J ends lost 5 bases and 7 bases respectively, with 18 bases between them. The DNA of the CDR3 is TGTGCCAGCAGCCTATTGAGAGAGAGGAGGAATGAGCAGTTCTTC. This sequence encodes CASSLLRERRNEQFF.

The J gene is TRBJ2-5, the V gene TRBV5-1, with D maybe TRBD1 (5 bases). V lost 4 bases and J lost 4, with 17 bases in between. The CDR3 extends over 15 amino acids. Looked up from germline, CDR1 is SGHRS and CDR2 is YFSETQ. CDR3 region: CASSASEATGETQYF. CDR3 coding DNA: TGCGCCAGCAGCGCGTCCGAGGCCACAGGAGAGACCCAGTACTTC.

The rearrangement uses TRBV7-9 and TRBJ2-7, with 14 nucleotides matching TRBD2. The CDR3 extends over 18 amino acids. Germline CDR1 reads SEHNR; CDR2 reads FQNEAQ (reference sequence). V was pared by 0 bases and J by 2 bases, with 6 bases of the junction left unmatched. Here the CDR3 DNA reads TGTGCCAGCAGCTTAGCGGGGACTAGCGGGAGTCTCGCCTACGAGCAGTACTTC. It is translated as CASSLAGTSGSLAYEQYF.

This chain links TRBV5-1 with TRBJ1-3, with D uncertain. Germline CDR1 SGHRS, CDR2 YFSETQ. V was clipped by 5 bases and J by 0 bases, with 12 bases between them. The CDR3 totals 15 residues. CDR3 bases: TGCGCCAGCAGACTCCGGCCGAGCTCTGGAAACACCATATATTTT. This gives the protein CASRLRPSSGNTIYF. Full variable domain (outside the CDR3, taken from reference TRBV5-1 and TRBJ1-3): KAGVTQTPRYLIKTRGQQVTLSCSPISGHRSVSWYQQTPGQGLQFLFEYFSETQRNKGNFPGRFSGRQFSNSRSEMNVSTLELGDSALYLCASRLRPSSGNTIYFGEGSWLTVV.

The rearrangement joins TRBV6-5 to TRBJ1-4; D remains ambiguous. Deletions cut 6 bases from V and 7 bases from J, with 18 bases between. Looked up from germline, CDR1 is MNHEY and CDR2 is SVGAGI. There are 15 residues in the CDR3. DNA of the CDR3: TGTGCCAGCAGGAGGGCAGTTCGGGCTGGTGAAAAACTGTTTTTT. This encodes CASRRAVRAGEKLFF.

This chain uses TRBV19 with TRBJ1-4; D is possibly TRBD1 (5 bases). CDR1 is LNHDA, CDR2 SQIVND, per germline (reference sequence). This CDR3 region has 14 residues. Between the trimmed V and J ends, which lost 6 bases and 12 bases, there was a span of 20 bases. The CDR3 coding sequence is TGTGCCAGTAGACATAACCGCGGGGCGGAGGAACTGTTTTTT. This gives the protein CASRHNRGAEELFF.

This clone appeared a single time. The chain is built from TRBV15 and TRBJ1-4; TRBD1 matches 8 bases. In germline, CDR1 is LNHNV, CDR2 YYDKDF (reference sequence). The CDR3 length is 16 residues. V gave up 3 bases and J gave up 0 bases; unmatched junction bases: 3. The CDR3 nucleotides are TGTGCCACCAGCAGGGGACAGGCTGCAACTAATGAAAAACTGTTTTTT. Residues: CATSRGQAATNEKLFF.

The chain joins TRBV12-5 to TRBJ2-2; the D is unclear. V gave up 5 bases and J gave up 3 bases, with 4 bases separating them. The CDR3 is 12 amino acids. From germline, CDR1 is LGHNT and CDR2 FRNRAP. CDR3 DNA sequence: TGTGCTAGTGGTCCGGACACCGGGGAGCTGTTTTTT. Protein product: CASGPDTGELFF.

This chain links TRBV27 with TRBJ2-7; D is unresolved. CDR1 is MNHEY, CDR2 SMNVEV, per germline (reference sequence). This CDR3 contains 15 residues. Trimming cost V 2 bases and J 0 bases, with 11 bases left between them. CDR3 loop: CASSLRSVSSYEQYF. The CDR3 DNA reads TGTGCCAGCAGTTTAAGGAGTGTAAGCTCCTACGAGCAGTACTTC.

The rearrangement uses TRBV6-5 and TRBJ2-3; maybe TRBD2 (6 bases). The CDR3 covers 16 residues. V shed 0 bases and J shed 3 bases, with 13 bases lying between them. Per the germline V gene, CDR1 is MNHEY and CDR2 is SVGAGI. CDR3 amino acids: CASSYSSPGATDTQYF. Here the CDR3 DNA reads TGTGCCAGCAGTTACTCGTCTCCGGGAGCGACAGATACGCAGTATTTT.

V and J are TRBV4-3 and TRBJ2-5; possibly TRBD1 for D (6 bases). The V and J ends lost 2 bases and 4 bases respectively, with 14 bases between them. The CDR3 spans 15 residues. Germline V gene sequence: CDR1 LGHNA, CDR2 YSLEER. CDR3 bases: TGCGCCAGCAGCCAACGCCCCACAGGGTCAGAGACCCAGTACTTC. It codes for CASSQRPTGSETQYF.

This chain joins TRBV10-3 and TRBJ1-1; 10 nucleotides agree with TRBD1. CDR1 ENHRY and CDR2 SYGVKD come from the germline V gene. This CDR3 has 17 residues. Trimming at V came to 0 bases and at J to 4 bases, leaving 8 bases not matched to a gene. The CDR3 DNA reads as TGTGCCATCAGTGAGTCTGGCGGGACAGGGGCTGGCACTGAAGCTTTCTTT. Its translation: CAISESGGTGAGTEAFF.

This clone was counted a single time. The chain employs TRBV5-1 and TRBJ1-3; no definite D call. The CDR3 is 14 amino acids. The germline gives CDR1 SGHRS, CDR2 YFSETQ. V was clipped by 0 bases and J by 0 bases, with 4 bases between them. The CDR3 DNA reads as TGCGCCAGCAGCTTGGCCTCCTCTGGAAACACCATATATTTT. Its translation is CASSLASSGNTIYF.

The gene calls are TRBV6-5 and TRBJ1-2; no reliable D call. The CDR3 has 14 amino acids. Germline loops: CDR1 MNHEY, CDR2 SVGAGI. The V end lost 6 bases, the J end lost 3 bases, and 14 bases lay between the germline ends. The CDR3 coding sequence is TGTGCCAGCAGCCTCCTAGGAGGGTACTATGGCTACACCTTC. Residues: CASSLLGGYYGYTF.

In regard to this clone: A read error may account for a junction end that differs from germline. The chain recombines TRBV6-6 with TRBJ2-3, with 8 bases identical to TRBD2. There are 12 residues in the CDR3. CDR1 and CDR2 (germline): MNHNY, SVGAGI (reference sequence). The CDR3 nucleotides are TGTGCCAGCAGTCCCTCCGGGGTAGCGGGGCCTTTT. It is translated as CASSPSGVAGPF.

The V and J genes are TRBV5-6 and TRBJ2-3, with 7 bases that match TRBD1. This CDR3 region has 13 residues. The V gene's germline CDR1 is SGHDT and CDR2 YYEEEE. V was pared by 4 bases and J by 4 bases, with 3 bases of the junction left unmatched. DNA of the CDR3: TGTGCCAGCAGCCACAGGGGTGCAGATACGCAGTATTTT. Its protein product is CASSHRGADTQYF.

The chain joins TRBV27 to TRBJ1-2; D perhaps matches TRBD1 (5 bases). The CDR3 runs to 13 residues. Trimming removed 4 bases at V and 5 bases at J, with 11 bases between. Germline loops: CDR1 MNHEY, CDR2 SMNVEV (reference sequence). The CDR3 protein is CASSSIDRYGYTF. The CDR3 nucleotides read TGTGCCAGCAGTTCTATCGACAGATATGGCTACACCTTC.

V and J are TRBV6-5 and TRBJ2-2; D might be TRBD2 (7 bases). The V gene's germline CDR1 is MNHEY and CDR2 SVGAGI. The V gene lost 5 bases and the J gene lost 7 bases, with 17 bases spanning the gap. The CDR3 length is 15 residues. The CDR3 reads CASSPMGGGSGELFF. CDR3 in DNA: TGTGCCAGCAGTCCTATGGGAGGGGGAAGCGGGGAGCTGTTTTTT.

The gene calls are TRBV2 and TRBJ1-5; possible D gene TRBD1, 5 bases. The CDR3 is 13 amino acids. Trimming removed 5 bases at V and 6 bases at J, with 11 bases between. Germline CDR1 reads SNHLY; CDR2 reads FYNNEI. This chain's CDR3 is CASSSREGQPQHF. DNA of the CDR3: TGTGCCAGCAGTTCCAGGGAAGGTCAGCCCCAGCATTTT.

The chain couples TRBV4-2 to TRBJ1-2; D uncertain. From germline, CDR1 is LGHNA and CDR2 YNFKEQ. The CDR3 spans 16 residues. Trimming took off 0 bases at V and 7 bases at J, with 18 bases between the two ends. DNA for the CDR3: TGTGCCAGCAGCCAAGATCGGGTCAGTGGTTCTATTGGCTACACCTTC. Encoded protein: CASSQDRVSGSIGYTF.

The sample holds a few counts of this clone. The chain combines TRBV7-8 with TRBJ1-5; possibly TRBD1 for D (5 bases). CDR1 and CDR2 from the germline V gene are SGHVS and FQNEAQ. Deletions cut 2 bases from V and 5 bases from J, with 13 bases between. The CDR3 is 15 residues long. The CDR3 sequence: CASSLSRGRDQPQHF. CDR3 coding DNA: TGTGCCAGCAGCTTATCTAGGGGAAGGGATCAGCCCCAGCATTTT.

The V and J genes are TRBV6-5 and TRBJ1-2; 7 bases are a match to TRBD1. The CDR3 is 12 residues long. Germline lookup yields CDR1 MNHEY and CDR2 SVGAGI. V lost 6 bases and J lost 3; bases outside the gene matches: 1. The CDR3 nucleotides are TGTGCCAGCAGCCAGGGGGACTATGGCTACACCTTC. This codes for CASSQGDYGYTF.

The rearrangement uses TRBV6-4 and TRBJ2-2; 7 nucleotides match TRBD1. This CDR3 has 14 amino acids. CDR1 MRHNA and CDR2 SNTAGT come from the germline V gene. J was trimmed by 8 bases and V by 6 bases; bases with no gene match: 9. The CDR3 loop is CASSRGTEGGELFF. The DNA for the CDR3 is TGTGCCAGCAGCAGAGGGACAGAAGGAGGGGAGCTGTTTTTT.

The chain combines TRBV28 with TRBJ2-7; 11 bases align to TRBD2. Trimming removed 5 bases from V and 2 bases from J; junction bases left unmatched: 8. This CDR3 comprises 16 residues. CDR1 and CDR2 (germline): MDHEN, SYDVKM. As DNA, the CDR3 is TGTGCCAGCAGTCCTTGGACTAGCGGGCCGACCTACGAGCAGTACTTC. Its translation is CASSPWTSGPTYEQYF.

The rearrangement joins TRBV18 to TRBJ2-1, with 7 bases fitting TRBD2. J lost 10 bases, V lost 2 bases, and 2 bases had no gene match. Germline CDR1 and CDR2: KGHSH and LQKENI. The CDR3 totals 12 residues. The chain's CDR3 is CASSPSGDEQFF. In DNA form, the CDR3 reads TGTGCCAGCTCACCAAGCGGGGACGAGCAGTTCTTC.